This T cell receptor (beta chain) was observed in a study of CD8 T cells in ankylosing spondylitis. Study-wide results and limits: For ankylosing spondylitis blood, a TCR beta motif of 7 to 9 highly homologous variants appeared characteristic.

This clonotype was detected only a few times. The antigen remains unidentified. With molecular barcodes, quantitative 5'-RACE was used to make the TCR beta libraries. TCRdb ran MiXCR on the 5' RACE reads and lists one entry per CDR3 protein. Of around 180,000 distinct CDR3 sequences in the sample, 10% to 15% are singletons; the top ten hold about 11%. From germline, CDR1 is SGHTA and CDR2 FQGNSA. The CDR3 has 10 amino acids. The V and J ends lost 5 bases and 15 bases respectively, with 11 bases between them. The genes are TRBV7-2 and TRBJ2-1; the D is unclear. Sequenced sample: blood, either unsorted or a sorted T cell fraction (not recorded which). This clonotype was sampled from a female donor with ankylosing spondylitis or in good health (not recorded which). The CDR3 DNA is TGTGCCAGCAGCCCCGGGCTCGGGTTCTTC. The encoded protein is CASSPGLGFF.